This TCR beta chain was sequenced in a study of breast tumors, draining lymph nodes, adjacent tissues. Study results and limitations: That most tumor T cells come from lymph nodes remained unproven. Luminal-like breast cancer showed significantly higher tumor–nontumor repertoire similarity than basal-like. Data fit most tumor T cells coming from lymph node, expanding in tumor.

With respect to this clonotype: Its matching antigen is unknown. This may come from a read error, since a much larger clone is one base off.

The V gene lost 11 bases and the J gene lost 5 bases, with 19 bases spanning the gap. Germline-derived CDR1 and CDR2 are LNHDA and SQIVND (reference sequence). This CDR3 contains 14 residues. Breast cancer patients provided tissue from their axillary draining lymph nodes. Using its own MiXCR run on the multiplex PCR reads, TCRdb lists one record per CDR3 protein. The repertoire includes 120,000 or so distinct CDR3 sequences, nearly 20% of them detected once, and more than 3% sits in the top ten. Sequenced: axillary lymph node tissue. The TCR sequence derives from a female donor with breast cancer. Some clones in this sample may be carry-over from other donors' samples. V and J are TRBV19 and TRBJ2-1, with a possible D match to TRBD1 (6 bases). CDR3 sequence: CAARPRDTHNEQFF. The CDR3 nucleotides are TGTGCCGCTCGGCCCCGGGACACCCACAATGAGCAGTTCTTC. Based on the CDR3 plus reference TRBV19 and TRBJ2-1, the full variable domain is DGGITQSPKYLFRKEGQNVTLSCEQNLNHDAMYWYRQDPGQGLRLIYYSQIVNDFQKGDIAEGYSVSREKKESFPLTVTSAQKNPTAFYLCAARPRDTHNEQFFGPGTRLTVL.